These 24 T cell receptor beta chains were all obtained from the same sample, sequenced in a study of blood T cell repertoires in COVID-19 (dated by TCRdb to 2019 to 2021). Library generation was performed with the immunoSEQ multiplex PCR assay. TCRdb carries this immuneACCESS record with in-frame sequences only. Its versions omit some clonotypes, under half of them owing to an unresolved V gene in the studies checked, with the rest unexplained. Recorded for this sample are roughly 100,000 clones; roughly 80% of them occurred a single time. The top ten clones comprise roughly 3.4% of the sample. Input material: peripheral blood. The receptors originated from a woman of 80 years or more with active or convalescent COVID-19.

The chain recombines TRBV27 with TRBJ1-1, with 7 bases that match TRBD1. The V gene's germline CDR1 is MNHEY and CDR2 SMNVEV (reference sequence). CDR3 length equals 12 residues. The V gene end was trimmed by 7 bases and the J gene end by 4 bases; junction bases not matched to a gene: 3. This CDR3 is CASKGAITEAFF. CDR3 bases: TGTGCCAGCAAGGGGGCGATCACTGAAGCTTTCTTT.

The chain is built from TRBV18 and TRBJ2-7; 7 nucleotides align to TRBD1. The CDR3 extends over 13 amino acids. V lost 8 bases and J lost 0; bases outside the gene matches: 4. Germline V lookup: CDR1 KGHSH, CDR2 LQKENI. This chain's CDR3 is CASRRDSSYEQYF. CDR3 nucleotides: TGTGCCAGCAGACGGGACAGCTCCTACGAGCAGTACTTC.

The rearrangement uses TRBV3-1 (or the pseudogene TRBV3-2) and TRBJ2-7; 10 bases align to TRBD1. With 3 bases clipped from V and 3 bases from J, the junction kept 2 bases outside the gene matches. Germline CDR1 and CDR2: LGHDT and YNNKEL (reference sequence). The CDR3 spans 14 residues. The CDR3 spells CASSHGDRGYEQYF. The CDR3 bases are TGTGCCAGCAGCCATGGGGACAGGGGCTACGAGCAGTACTTC.

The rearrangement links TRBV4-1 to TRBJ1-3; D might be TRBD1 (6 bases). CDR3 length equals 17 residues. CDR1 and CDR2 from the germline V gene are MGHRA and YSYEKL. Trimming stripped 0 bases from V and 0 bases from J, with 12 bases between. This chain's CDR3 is CASSQDGGLSSGNTIYF. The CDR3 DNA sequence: TGCGCCAGCAGCCAAGACGGGGGGCTGAGCTCTGGAAACACCATATATTTT.

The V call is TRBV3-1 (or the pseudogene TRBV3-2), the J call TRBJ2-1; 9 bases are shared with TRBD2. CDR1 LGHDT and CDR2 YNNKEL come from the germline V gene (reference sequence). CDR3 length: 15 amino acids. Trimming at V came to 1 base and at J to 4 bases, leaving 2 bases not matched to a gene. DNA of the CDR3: TGTGCCAGCAGCCAAGGGACTAGCGAGTACAATGAGCAGTTCTTC. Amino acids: CASSQGTSEYNEQFF.

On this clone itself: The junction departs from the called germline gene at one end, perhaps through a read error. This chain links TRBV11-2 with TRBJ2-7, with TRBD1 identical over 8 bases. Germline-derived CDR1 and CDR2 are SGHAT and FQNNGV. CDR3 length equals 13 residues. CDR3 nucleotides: TGTGCCAGCAGCTTAGATAACCGAGGCCAGGGGGCCTTC. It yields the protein CASSLDNRGQGAF.

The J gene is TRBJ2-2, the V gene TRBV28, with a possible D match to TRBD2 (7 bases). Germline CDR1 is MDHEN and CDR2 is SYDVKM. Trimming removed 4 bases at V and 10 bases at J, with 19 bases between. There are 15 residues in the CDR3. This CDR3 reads CASSSGGGGGEELFF. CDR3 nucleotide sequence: TGTGCCAGCAGTTCGGGGGGCGGTGGGGGCGAGGAGCTGTTTTTT.

The CDR3 loop reads CASSASGVGNQPQHF. Here the CDR3 DNA reads TGTGCCAGCAGCGCCTCAGGGGTTGGCAATCAGCCCCAGCATTTT. The V call is TRBV9, the J call TRBJ1-5, with TRBD1 as a possible D gene (6 bases). There are 15 residues in the CDR3. Trimming stripped 3 bases from V and 2 bases from J, with 12 bases between. CDR1 and CDR2 (germline): SGDLS, YYNGEE.

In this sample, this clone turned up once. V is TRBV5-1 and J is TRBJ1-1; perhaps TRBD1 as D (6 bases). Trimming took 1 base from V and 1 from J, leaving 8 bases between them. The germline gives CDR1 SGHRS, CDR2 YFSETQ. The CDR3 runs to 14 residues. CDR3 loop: CASSLKQGNTEAFF. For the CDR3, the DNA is TGCGCCAGCAGCTTGAAACAGGGGAACACTGAAGCTTTCTTT.

CDR3 nucleotides: TGTGCCAGCAGCTTATCGGCGGGAGTAAAAGAGACCCAGTACTTC. Translating it yields CASSLSAGVKETQYF. This rearrangement joins TRBV7-3 to TRBJ2-5; 7 bases align to TRBD2. The CDR3 loop spans 15 amino acids. The junction had 6 bases not matched to a gene; V was cut back by 2 bases and J by 3 bases. Germline CDR1 is SGHTA and CDR2 is FQGTGA.

CDR3 nucleotide sequence: TGTGCCAGCCTCGGGGGGCGGAGAGACTATGGCTACACCTTC. This gives the protein CASLGGRRDYGYTF. The chain recombines TRBV6-5 with TRBJ1-2; possible D gene TRBD1, 6 bases. The CDR3 runs to 14 residues. Trimming removed 8 bases from V and 3 bases from J, with 16 bases in between. Germline CDR1 is MNHEY and CDR2 is SVGAGI.

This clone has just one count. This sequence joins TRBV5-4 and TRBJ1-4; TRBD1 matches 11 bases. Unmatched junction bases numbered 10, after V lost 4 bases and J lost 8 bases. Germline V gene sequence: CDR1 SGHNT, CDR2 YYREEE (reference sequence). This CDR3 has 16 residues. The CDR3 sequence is CASSLGQGAPREKLFF. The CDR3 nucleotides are TGTGCCAGCAGCCTAGGACAGGGGGCGCCTCGCGAAAAACTGTTTTTT. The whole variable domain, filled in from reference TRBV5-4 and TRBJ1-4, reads ETGVTQSPTHLIKTRGQQVTLRCSSQSGHNTVSWYQQALGQGPQFIFQYYREEENGRGNFPPRFSGLQFPNYSSELNVNALELDDSALYLCASSLGQGAPREKLFFGSGTQLSVL.

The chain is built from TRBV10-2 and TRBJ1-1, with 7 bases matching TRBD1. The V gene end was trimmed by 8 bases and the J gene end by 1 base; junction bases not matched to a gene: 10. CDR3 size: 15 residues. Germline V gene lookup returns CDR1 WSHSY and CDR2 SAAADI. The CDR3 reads CASRLQGGRNTEAFF. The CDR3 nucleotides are TGCGCCAGCCGGTTACAAGGGGGCAGGAACACTGAAGCTTTCTTT.

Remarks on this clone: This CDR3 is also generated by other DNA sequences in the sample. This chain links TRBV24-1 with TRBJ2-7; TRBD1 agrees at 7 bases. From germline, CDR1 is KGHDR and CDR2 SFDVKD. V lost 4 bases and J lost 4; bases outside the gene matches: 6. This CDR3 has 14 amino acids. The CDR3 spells CATSDLGQPYEQYF. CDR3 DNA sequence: TGTGCCACCAGTGACCTGGGACAGCCATACGAGCAGTACTTC.

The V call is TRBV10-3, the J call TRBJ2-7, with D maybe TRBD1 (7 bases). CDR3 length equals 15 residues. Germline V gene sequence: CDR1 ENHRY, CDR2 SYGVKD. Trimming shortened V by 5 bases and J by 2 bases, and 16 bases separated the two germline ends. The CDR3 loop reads CAISQGGRRTYEQYF. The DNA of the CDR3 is TGTGCCATCAGTCAGGGGGGCAGGAGAACCTACGAGCAGTACTTC.

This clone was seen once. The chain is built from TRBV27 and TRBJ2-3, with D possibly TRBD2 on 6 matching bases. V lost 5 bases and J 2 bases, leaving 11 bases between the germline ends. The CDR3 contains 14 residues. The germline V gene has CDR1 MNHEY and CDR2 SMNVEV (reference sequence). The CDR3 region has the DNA TGTGCCAGCAGTAGGGACTCTTTCACAGATACGCAGTATTTT. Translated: CASSRDSFTDTQYF.

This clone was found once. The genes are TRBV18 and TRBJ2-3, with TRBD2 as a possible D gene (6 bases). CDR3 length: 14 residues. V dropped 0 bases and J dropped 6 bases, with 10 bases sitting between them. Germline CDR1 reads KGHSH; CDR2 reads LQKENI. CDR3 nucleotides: TGTGCCAGCTCACCACCCGATGCGGGGGATACGCAGTATTTT. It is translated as CASSPPDAGDTQYF.

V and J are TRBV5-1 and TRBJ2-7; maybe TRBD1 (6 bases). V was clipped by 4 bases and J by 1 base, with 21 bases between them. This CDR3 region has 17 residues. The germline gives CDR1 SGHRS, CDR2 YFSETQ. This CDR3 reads CASSKGPPDQGSYEQYF. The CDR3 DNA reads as TGCGCCAGCAGCAAGGGCCCACCCGACCAGGGGTCCTACGAGCAGTACTTC.

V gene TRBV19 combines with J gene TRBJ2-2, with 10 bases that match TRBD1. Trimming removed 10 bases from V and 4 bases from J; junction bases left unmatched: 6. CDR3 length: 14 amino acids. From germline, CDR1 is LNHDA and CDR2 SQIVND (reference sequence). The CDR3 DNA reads TGTGCCATAAGGGGACAGGGGATCACCGGGGAGCTGTTTTTT. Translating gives CAIRGQGITGELFF.

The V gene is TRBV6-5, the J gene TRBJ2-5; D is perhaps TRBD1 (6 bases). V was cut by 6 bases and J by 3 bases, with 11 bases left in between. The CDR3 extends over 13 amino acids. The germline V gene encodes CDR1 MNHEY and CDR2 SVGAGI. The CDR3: CASSIGQKETQYF. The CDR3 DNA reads TGTGCCAGCAGCATAGGACAGAAAGAGACCCAGTACTTC.

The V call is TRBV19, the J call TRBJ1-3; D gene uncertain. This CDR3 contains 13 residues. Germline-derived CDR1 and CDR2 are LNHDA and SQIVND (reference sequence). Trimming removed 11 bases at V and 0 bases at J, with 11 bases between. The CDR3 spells CASGRSSGNTIYF. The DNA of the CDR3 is TGTGCCTCTGGGAGGAGCTCTGGAAACACCATATATTTT.

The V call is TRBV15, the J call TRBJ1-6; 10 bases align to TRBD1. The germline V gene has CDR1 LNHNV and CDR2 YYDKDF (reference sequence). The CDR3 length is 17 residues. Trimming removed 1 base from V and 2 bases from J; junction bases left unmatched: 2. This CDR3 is CATSRGGQGAYNSPLHF. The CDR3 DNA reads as TGTGCCACCAGCAGAGGAGGACAGGGGGCCTATAATTCACCCCTCCACTTT.

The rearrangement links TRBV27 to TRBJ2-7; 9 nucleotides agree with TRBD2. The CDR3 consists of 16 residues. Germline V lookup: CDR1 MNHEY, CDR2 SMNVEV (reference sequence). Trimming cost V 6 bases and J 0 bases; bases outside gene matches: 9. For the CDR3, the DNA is TGTGCCAGCAGGCGAGCGGGGGGCTCTAGCTCCTACGAGCAGTACTTC. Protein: CASRRAGGSSSYEQYF.

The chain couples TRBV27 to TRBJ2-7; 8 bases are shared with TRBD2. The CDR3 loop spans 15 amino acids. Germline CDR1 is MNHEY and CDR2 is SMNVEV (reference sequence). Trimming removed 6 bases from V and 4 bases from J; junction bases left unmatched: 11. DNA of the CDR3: TGTGCCAGCAGATCCCCGACAGCGGGAGTGTACGAGCAGTACTTC. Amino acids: CASRSPTAGVYEQYF.